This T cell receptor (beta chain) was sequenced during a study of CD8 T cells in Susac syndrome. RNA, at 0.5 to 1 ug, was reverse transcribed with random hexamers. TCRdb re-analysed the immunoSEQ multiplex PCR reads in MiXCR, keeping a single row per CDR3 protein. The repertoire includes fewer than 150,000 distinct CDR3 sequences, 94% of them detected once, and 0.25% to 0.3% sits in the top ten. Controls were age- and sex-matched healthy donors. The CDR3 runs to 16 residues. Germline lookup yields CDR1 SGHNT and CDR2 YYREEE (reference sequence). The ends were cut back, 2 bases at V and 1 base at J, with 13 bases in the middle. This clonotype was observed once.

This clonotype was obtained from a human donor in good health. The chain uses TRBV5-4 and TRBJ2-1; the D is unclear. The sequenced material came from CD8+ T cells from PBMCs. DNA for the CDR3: TGTGCCAGCAGCTTCGAGGCCAGGAGTTCCTACAATGAGCAGTTCTTC. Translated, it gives CASSFEARSSYNEQFF.